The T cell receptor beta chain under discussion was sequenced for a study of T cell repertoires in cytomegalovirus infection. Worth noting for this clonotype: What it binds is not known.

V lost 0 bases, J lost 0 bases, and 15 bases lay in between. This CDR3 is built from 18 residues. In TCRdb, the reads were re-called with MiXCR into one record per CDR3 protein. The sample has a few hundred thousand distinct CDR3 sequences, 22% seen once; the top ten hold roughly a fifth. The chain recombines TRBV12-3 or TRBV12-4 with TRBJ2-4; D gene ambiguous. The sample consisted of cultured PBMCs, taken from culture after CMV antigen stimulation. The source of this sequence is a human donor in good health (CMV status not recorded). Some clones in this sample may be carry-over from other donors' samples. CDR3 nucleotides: TGTGCCAGCAGTTTAGCGGGCTCGTTCCGAGTAGCCAAAAACATTCAGTACTTC. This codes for CASSLAGSFRVAKNIQYF.